Below, 17 T cell receptor beta chains from the same sample are listed, as sequenced in a study of identical twins. Via MiXCR, TCRdb re-called the 5' RACE reads, giving one row per CDR3 protein. The top ten clones hold roughly 0.46% of a sample with 510,000 or so distinct CDR3 sequences, around 15% of them seen once. This sample also appeared in a second study, on yellow fever vaccine responses in identical twins.

Sequencing was done on a sample of CD4+ T cells sorted from blood. Receptors were obtained from a woman aged 18-30 years in good health.

This chain uses TRBV12-3 or TRBV12-4 with TRBJ2-3; 9 nucleotides agree with TRBD2. The CDR3 has 15 amino acids. J lost 6 bases, V lost 6 bases, and 10 bases had no gene match. The CDR3 coding sequence is TGTGCCAGCAGGGAGACTAGCGGCCAGGGGGATACGCAGTATTTT. The encoded protein is CASRETSGQGDTQYF.

The chain employs TRBV2 and TRBJ1-2; D is unresolved. The CDR3 extends over 12 amino acids. V gave up 7 bases and J gave up 2 bases, with 8 bases separating them. Germline values: CDR1 SNHLY, CDR2 FYNNEI. This CDR3 is CASKEENYGYTF. The CDR3 DNA reads as TGTGCCAGCAAGGAGGAAAACTATGGCTACACCTTC.

The V gene is TRBV6-5, the J gene TRBJ2-2; D remains ambiguous. The length of the CDR3 is 16 residues. V shed 2 bases and J shed 0 bases, with 10 bases lying between them. Germline values: CDR1 MNHEY, CDR2 SVGAGI. The CDR3 region has the DNA TGTGCCAGCAGTTACCGACCCAGACCGAACACCGGGGAGCTGTTTTTT. Amino acids: CASSYRPRPNTGELFF.

The chain combines TRBV11-2 with TRBJ2-1; 12 nucleotides agree with TRBD2. Germline V gives CDR1 SGHAT, CDR2 FQNNGV. This CDR3 contains 18 residues. V was pared by 5 bases and J by 2 bases, with 10 bases of the junction left unmatched. CDR3 nucleotide sequence: TGTGCCAGCAGCCCCCGAGGGGCTAGCGGGAGGGCCTACAATGAGCAGTTCTTC. Encoded protein: CASSPRGASGRAYNEQFF.

In its sample, this clonotype was seen a few times. The genes are TRBV11-2 and TRBJ2-4, with a weak D call TRBD2 (6 bases). The length of the CDR3 is 18 residues. V was trimmed by 4 bases and J by 1 base, leaving 20 bases between them. CDR1 and CDR2 (germline): SGHAT, FQNNGV. The CDR3 nucleotides are TGTGCCAGCAGCTCGGAAAGGCCGACTAGTCTCGCCAAAAACATTCAGTACTTC. This codes for CASSSERPTSLAKNIQYF.

This clonotype showed up just a few times. The chain is built from TRBV27 and TRBJ2-1; a weak D match, TRBD2 (6 bases). Germline CDR1 is MNHEY and CDR2 is SMNVEV (reference sequence). The CDR3 sequence is 15 residues long. The V gene lost 3 bases and the J gene lost 3 bases, with 12 bases spanning the gap. CDR3 sequence: CASSLMAGFYNEQFF. The CDR3 DNA follows: TGTGCCAGCAGTTTGATGGCGGGATTCTACAATGAGCAGTTCTTC.

A few counts support this clonotype. The genes are TRBV24-1 and TRBJ2-1, with 9 bases aligning to TRBD2. The germline CDR1 and CDR2 sequences are KGHDR and SFDVKD. CDR3 size: 17 residues. V trimming: 3 bases; J trimming: 2 bases; junction bases outside the gene matches: 7. The CDR3 sequence: CATSDASTSGPYNEQFF. The CDR3 nucleotides read TGTGCCACCAGTGATGCTTCGACTAGCGGCCCCTACAATGAGCAGTTCTTC.

The table lists this clonotype with a few counts. The chain carries TRBV7-8 and TRBJ2-1; TRBD2 matches at 8 bases. The V gene's germline CDR1 is SGHVS and CDR2 FQNEAQ. This CDR3 is 15 amino acids long. V shed 5 bases, J shed 7 bases, and the junction held 10 bases outside the gene matches. The CDR3 nucleotides are TGTGCCAGCAGCCTTAGCGGGGCAATATATAATGAGCAGTTCTTC. The encoded protein is CASSLSGAIYNEQFF.

This clonotype was counted only a few times. The chain recombines TRBV4-2 with TRBJ2-7; TRBD1 or TRBD2 may be the D gene (5 bases each). The V end lost 0 bases, the J end lost 3 bases, and 15 bases lay between the germline ends. The CDR3 has 16 amino acids. In germline, CDR1 is LGHNA, CDR2 YNFKEQ. The CDR3 region is CASSQDVAREHYEQYF. The CDR3 DNA follows: TGTGCCAGCAGCCAAGATGTGGCCAGGGAGCACTACGAGCAGTACTTC.

This clonotype was detected a few times. This chain joins TRBV28 and TRBJ2-4, with TRBD2 matching 9 bases. V dropped 4 bases and J dropped 8; count of bases not matched to a gene: 9. The CDR3 spans 15 residues. CDR1 and CDR2 (germline): MDHEN, SYDVKM. The CDR3 loop is CASSSSGARWDIQYF. The CDR3 bases are TGTGCCAGCAGTTCTAGCGGGGCCCGGTGGGACATTCAGTACTTC.

This rearrangement joins TRBV9 to TRBJ2-5, with TRBD2 matching over 11 bases. Germline trimming cut 0 bases from V and 0 bases from J; bases unmatched to any gene: 4. Germline V gene sequence: CDR1 SGDLS, CDR2 YYNGEE. This CDR3 has 17 amino acids. The CDR3 region is CASSVATSGGYQETQYF. The CDR3 nucleotides read TGTGCCAGCAGCGTAGCCACTAGCGGGGGCTACCAAGAGACCCAGTACTTC. Full variable domain (remainder filled in from reference TRBV9 and TRBJ2-5): DSGVTQTPKHLITATGQRVTLRCSPRSGDLSVYWYQQSLDQGLQFLIQYYNGEERAKGNILERFSAQQFPDLHSELNLSSLELGDSALYFCASSVATSGGYQETQYFGPGTRLLVL.

The gene calls are TRBV5-1 and TRBJ2-7; maybe TRBD1 (5 bases). V shed 4 bases and J shed 4 bases, with 9 bases lying between them. The CDR3 sequence is 12 residues long. The germline CDR1 and CDR2 sequences are SGHRS and YFSETQ. CDR3 sequence (DNA): TGCGCCAGCAGCCCGGACAAGTACGAGCAGTACTTC. This codes for CASSPDKYEQYF.

The chain couples TRBV5-1 to TRBJ2-7; perhaps TRBD2 as D (6 bases). Per the germline V gene, CDR1 is SGHRS and CDR2 is YFSETQ. V was clipped by 3 bases and J by 5 bases, with 24 bases between them. This CDR3 comprises 17 residues. The CDR3 is CASSYLYPRDSLHEQYV. In nucleotides, the CDR3 is TGCGCCAGCAGCTACTTATACCCCCGGGACTCCCTGCACGAGCAGTACGTC.

This clonotype has just a few counts. V usage is TRBV20-1 and J usage is TRBJ1-5; no firm D call. This CDR3 is built from 12 residues. The V end was cut by 0 bases, the J end by 6 bases, with 6 bases between. Germline V gene data show CDR1 as DFQATT and CDR2 as SNEGSKA (reference sequence). The CDR3 DNA sequence: TGCAGTGCTAGAGATCAGGCTCAGCCCCAGCATTTT. This translates into CSARDQAQPQHF.

The CDR3 sequence: CASSFGQGLNEQFF. DNA of the CDR3: TGCGCCAGCAGCTTCGGACAGGGTTTGAATGAGCAGTTCTTC. This chain uses TRBV5-1 with TRBJ2-1; 8 bases align to TRBD1. The J segment lost 7 bases and the V segment lost 2 bases, leaving 5 bases of the junction unmatched. CDR3 length: 14 residues. Germline CDR1 reads SGHRS; CDR2 reads YFSETQ.

This clonotype was recorded at least ten times. The chain has TRBV12-3 or TRBV12-4 and TRBJ1-6; TRBD1 might be the D (6 bases). Trimming left V 6 bases short and J 5 bases short, with 17 bases between. The CDR3 covers 16 residues. The CDR3 sequence: CASRRFRGENNSPLHF. The CDR3 DNA follows: TGTGCCAGCAGACGGTTCAGGGGAGAGAATAATTCACCCCTCCACTTT.

V and J are TRBV6-2 or TRBV6-3 and TRBJ1-5; D remains unclear. The CDR3 is made up of 16 amino acids. Germline V CDR1 and CDR2: MNHEY, SVGEGT. Trimming took 4 bases from V and 0 from J, leaving 13 bases between them. The CDR3 DNA reads TGTGCCAGCAGTTGGACCGGGCCATTTAGCAATCAGCCCCAGCATTTT. Amino acid sequence: CASSWTGPFSNQPQHF.